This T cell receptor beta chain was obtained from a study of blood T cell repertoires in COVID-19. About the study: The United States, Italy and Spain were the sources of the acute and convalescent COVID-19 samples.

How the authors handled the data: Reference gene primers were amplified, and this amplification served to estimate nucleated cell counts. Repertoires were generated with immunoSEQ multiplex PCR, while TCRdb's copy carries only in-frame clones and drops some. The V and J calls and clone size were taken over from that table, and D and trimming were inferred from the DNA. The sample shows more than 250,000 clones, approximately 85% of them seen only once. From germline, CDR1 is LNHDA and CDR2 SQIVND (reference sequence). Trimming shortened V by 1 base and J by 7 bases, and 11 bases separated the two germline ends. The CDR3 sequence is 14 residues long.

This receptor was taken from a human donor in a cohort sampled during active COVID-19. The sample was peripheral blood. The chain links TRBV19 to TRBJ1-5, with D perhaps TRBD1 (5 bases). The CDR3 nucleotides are TGTGCCAGTAGTATAGGCAGGGCAGCGCAGCCCCAGCATTTT. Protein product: CASSIGRAAQPQHF.